This note documents a single T cell receptor (beta chain) sequence. Its specificity is unknown. This sequence may be a read error, since a much larger clone differs from it by one base. Germline V gene data show CDR1 as SEHNR and CDR2 as FQNEAQ (reference sequence). There are 12 residues in the CDR3. With 500 to 650 ng total RNA as template and a constant-region primer, TCR beta cDNA was made. Slightly modified ARM-PCR with three nested multiplex PCR rounds yielded TCR beta libraries. The first two PCR rounds used TRBV1-TRBV30 forward primers with a C-beta reverse primer, nine to eleven cycles each. Via MiXCR, TCRdb re-called the multiplex PCR reads, giving one row per CDR3 protein. In the table there are about 320,000 distinct CDR3 sequences, about 60% of which are singletons. The source of the blood RNA was unsorted whole blood, and germline DNA was extracted as well. The record originates from a study of tumor-infiltrating lymphocytes in primary liver carcinoma. Study information: Between about 4 and 10 cm across, the tumors were all of stage T1-T3 N0M0. Study-wide results and caveats: Tumor-adjacent and tumor-blood pairs shared less of their repertoires than tumor region pairs shared.

Sequenced sample: peripheral blood. The clonotype originates from a man aged 40-49 years with primary liver carcinoma and hepatitis B virus infection. The chain uses TRBV7-9 and TRBJ2-1; D is undetermined. The CDR3 sequence is CASGLVNHEQFF. The CDR3 bases are TGTGCCAGCGGCTTAGTGAACCATGAGCAGTTCTTC.